The 32 T cell receptor beta chains in this list originate from one sample, sequenced in a study of Graves' ophthalmopathy and Graves' hyperthyroidism. TCR beta CDR3 regions were amplified from RNA transcripts. An initial RT-PCR round employing HTBI primers preceded a second-round multiplex PCR. TCRdb reanalysed the multiplex PCR reads using MiXCR and keeps one entry per CDR3 protein. The sample lists about 370,000 distinct CDR3 sequences, about a sixth occurring once. Sequencing input: peripheral blood. The origin of the receptors is an adult woman with stable Graves' hyperthyroidism.

This clonotype appeared many times. This chain uses TRBV28 with TRBJ1-2; no firm D call. In germline, CDR1 is MDHEN, CDR2 SYDVKM. This CDR3 is 13 amino acids long. V lost 6 bases and J 3 bases, leaving 11 bases between the germline ends. The chain's CDR3 is CASRPDRYYGYTF. CDR3 in DNA: TGTGCCAGCAGACCCGACCGCTACTATGGCTACACCTTC.

This clonotype was observed at least ten times. The chain employs TRBV7-6 and TRBJ2-5, with D uncertain. Germline loops: CDR1 SGHVS, CDR2 FNYEAQ. The CDR3 is 12 residues long. V gave up 5 bases and J gave up 4 bases, with 8 bases separating them. The CDR3 bases are TGTGCCAGCAGCCGAACGCGAGAGACCCAGTACTTC. Amino acid sequence: CASSRTRETQYF. The full variable domain, rest sourced from reference TRBV7-6 and TRBJ2-5, is GAGVSQSPRYKVTKRGQDVALRCDPISGHVSLYWYRQALGQGPEFLTYFNYEAQQDKSGLPNDRFSAERPEGSISTLTIQRTEQRDSAMYRCASSRTRETQYFGPGTRLLVL.

The rearrangement joins TRBV3-1 to TRBJ2-5, with 9 bases identical to TRBD1. The CDR3 length is 15 residues. Germline V gene sequence: CDR1 LGHDT, CDR2 YNNKEL (reference sequence). V shed 1 base and J 5 bases; nucleotides not matched to a gene: 5. CDR3 region: CASSQATGGLETQYF. CDR3 DNA sequence: TGTGCCAGCAGCCAAGCGACAGGGGGGTTGGAGACCCAGTACTTC.

As for this clonotype: A much larger clone differs from this one at a single base, so this may be a read error. The genes are TRBV3-1 and TRBJ1-6; D is possibly TRBD1 (5 bases). Germline CDR1 LGHDT, CDR2 YNNKEL (reference sequence). The CDR3 runs 16 residues. The CDR3: CASSHGLRESNSHLHF. The CDR3 bases are TGTGCCAGCAGCCACGGACTCAGGGAGAGTAATTCACACCTCCACTTT. The entire variable domain, with the rest obtained from reference TRBV3-1 and TRBJ1-6, is as follows: DTAVSQTPKYLVTQMGNDKSIKCEQNLGHDTMYWYKQDSKKFLKIMFSYNNKELIINETVPNRFSPKSPDKAHLNLHINSLELGDSAVYFCASSHGLRESNSHLHFGNGTRLTVT.

The chain uses TRBV18 and TRBJ2-7; 9 nucleotides align to TRBD1. Unmatched junction bases numbered 11, after V lost 2 bases and J lost 6 bases. Looked up from germline, CDR1 is KGHSH and CDR2 is LQKENI. The CDR3 runs to 16 residues. CDR3 DNA: TGTGCCAGCTCACCAAAAGGTGGGACAGGGTCCGGCGAGCAGTACTTC. This encodes CASSPKGGTGSGEQYF.

The gene calls are TRBV4-1 and TRBJ1-5, with TRBD1 as a possible D gene (6 bases). Germline CDR1 is MGHRA and CDR2 is YSYEKL. The CDR3 is 15 residues long. V was trimmed by 4 bases and J by 2 bases, leaving 12 bases between them. The DNA for the CDR3 is TGCGCCAGCAGCCTTACAGGGATGGGCAATCAGCCCCAGCATTTT. This encodes CASSLTGMGNQPQHF.

The chain carries TRBV6-1 and TRBJ1-3; tentatively, D is TRBD1 (5 bases). V dropped 6 bases and J dropped 4 bases, with 13 bases sitting between them. The CDR3 spans 14 residues. The V gene's germline CDR1 is MNHNS and CDR2 SASEGT. The CDR3, as DNA: TGTGCCAGCAGGAAAGAGGGGTTCGGAAACACCATATATTTT. Its protein product is CASRKEGFGNTIYF.

This sequence joins TRBV6-1 and TRBJ2-7; D remains unclear. Germline assignment: CDR1 MNHNS and CDR2 SASEGT. V was cut by 2 bases and J by 0 bases, with 8 bases left in between. This CDR3 is 14 amino acids long. CDR3 in amino acids: CASSEFPISYEQYF. For the CDR3, the DNA is TGTGCCAGCAGTGAATTTCCCATCTCCTACGAGCAGTACTTC.

This clonotype was observed many times. This chain connects TRBV18 to TRBJ2-2; possibly TRBD1 for D (6 bases). The length of the CDR3 is 14 residues. The germline V and J ends were trimmed by 5 bases and 3 bases, with 10 bases remaining between them. CDR1 and CDR2 (germline): KGHSH, LQKENI. In DNA form, the CDR3 reads TGTGCCAGCTCAGTCAACAGGGACACCGGGGAGCTGTTTTTT. Its protein product is CASSVNRDTGELFF.

This clonotype was seen more than once but under ten times. The chain combines TRBV5-1 with TRBJ2-6; no reliable D call. The CDR3 totals 15 residues. V was shortened by 0 bases and J by 4 bases, with 8 bases between the two germline ends. Germline V gene sequence: CDR1 SGHRS, CDR2 YFSETQ. The CDR3 reads CASSLEALGANVLTF. The CDR3 region has the DNA TGCGCCAGCAGCTTGGAGGCGCTCGGGGCCAACGTCCTGACTTTC. The full variable domain, with the rest looked up from reference TRBV5-1 and TRBJ2-6, is KAGVTQTPRYLIKTRGQQVTLSCSPISGHRSVSWYQQTPGQGLQFLFEYFSETQRNKGNFPGRFSGRQFSNSRSEMNVSTLELGDSALYLCASSLEALGANVLTFGAGSRLTVL.

This clonotype was observed at least ten times. The J gene is TRBJ2-7, the V gene TRBV6-1; D gene unclear. Trimming took 6 bases from V and 2 from J, leaving 17 bases between them. Germline V gene lookup returns CDR1 MNHNS and CDR2 SASEGT. The CDR3 runs 15 residues. The CDR3 spells CASRNEGSRAYEQYF. The DNA for the CDR3 is TGTGCCAGCAGAAACGAAGGGTCTAGGGCCTACGAGCAGTACTTC.

This clonotype was counted ten times or more. This chain uses TRBV28 with TRBJ2-7, with TRBD2 matching 7 bases. Trimming took 9 bases from V and 2 from J; bases not matched to a gene: 10. The V gene's germline CDR1 is MDHEN and CDR2 SYDVKM. The CDR3 covers 14 residues. CDR3 in amino acids: CASDSPSGPYEQYF. The CDR3 bases are TGTGCCAGTGATTCTCCTAGCGGCCCCTACGAGCAGTACTTC.

This clonotype was observed many times. The chain joins TRBV6-1 to TRBJ1-2; D not resolved. Trimming pared 2 bases from V and 8 bases from J, leaving 15 bases between. This CDR3 region has 14 residues. Germline V CDR1 and CDR2: MNHNS, SASEGT. The CDR3 DNA is TGTGCCAGCAGTGAATCCCTCGGGGTGAGGGGCTACACCTTC. This encodes CASSESLGVRGYTF.

This clonotype was detected only a few times. A read error may be the cause here, since a much bigger clone is one base away. The chain employs TRBV27 and TRBJ1-6, with D maybe TRBD1 (5 bases). Per the germline V gene, CDR1 is MNHEY and CDR2 is SMNVEV (reference sequence). The CDR3 runs 15 residues. CDR3 loop: CASSQDRIGVSHLHF. Written as DNA, the CDR3 is TGTGCCAGCAGTCAAGACAGAATTGGGGTTTCACACCTCCACTTT.

This clonotype was counted many times. This chain joins TRBV6-5 and TRBJ2-2; unclear D gene. Trimming removed 7 bases at V and 2 bases at J, with 5 bases between. The germline CDR1 and CDR2 sequences are MNHEY and SVGAGI. The CDR3 runs 12 residues. CDR3 DNA sequence: TGTGCCAGCACCACAAACACCGGGGAGCTGTTTTTT. Translated, it gives CASTTNTGELFF.

The J gene is TRBJ1-1, the V gene TRBV27; TRBD1 agrees at 10 bases. The V gene's germline CDR1 is MNHEY and CDR2 SMNVEV (reference sequence). V shed 0 bases and J 1 base; nucleotides not matched to a gene: 8. There are 18 residues in the CDR3. CDR3 sequence: CASSLSVETGGWNTEAFF. DNA for the CDR3: TGTGCCAGCAGTTTATCGGTGGAGACAGGGGGCTGGAACACTGAAGCTTTCTTT.

There are many counts of this clonotype. This clone may be a read error of a much larger clone one base away. The chain recombines TRBV20-1 with TRBJ1-5; D is unclear. Per germline, CDR1 DFQATT and CDR2 SNEGSKA (reference sequence). The ends were cut back, 2 bases at V and 0 bases at J, with 2 bases in the middle. The length of the CDR3 is 12 residues. The CDR3 region is CSARHSNQPQHF. CDR3 nucleotide sequence: TGCAGTGCTAGACATAGCAATCAGCCCCAGCATTTT.

The rearrangement links TRBV27 to TRBJ2-7; D is possibly TRBD2 (6 bases). V was trimmed by 6 bases and J by 1 base, leaving 16 bases between them. Germline CDR1 MNHEY, CDR2 SMNVEV (reference sequence). CDR3 length equals 15 residues. CDR3 protein: CASRLRDFESYEQYF. The CDR3 nucleotides read TGTGCCAGCAGACTCAGGGACTTCGAATCCTACGAGCAGTACTTC.

This clonotype was detected ten times or more. CDR3 protein: CASSLSAGNTGELFF. The CDR3 DNA is TGTGCCAGCAGTTTATCTGCCGGGAACACCGGGGAGCTGTTTTTT. J is TRBJ2-2 and V is TRBV27; no clear D. Trimming took off 0 bases at V and 1 base at J, with 6 bases between the two ends. Per the germline V gene, CDR1 is MNHEY and CDR2 is SMNVEV (reference sequence). This CDR3 comprises 15 residues.

This clonotype was detected many times. The gene calls are TRBV12-3 or TRBV12-4 and TRBJ2-7; 10 bases agree with TRBD2. This CDR3 spans 14 amino acids. V dropped 7 bases and J dropped 4; count of bases not matched to a gene: 7. CDR3 bases: TGTGCCAGCACCCTGGGACTAGCGCCATACGAGCAGTACTTC. It is translated as CASTLGLAPYEQYF.

At least ten counts were recorded for this clonotype. J is TRBJ2-5 and V is TRBV10-1; 10 bases fit TRBD1. Germline CDR1 and CDR2: WNHNN and SYGVQD (reference sequence). Trimming at V came to 4 bases and at J to 5 bases, leaving 10 bases not matched to a gene. There are 16 residues in the CDR3. Written as DNA, the CDR3 is TGCGCCAGCAGTGGAGGGGGACAGGGGTTTCGGGAGACCCAGTACTTC. Translation: CASSGGGQGFRETQYF.

In its sample, this clonotype was seen a few times. This sequence joins TRBV3-1 and TRBJ1-1; TRBD1 might be the D (5 bases). The germline V and J ends were trimmed by 1 base and 11 bases, with 23 bases remaining between them. From germline, CDR1 is LGHDT and CDR2 YNNKEL (reference sequence). The CDR3 runs 16 residues. CDR3 sequence: CASSQGERQSTLGAFF. Written as DNA, the CDR3 is TGTGCCAGCAGCCAAGGCGAACGACAGTCCACCTTGGGGGCTTTCTTT.

This clonotype was seen ten or more times. The CDR3 loop is CASSSDRRNTEAFF. CDR3 nucleotides: TGTGCCAGCAGTAGTGACAGGAGAAACACTGAAGCTTTCTTT. The chain combines TRBV9 with TRBJ1-1, with TRBD1 as a possible D gene (6 bases). V was cut by 5 bases and J by 2 bases, with 13 bases left in between. There are 14 residues in the CDR3. Germline assignment: CDR1 SGDLS and CDR2 YYNGEE.

This clonotype was seen at least ten times. This chain joins TRBV5-1 and TRBJ2-7, with 14 positions matching TRBD2. Germline V gives CDR1 SGHRS, CDR2 YFSETQ. After removal of 5 bases from V and 6 bases from J, the junction contained 7 bases not matched to a gene. CDR3 size: 15 residues. The CDR3 loop is CASSPGLAGVSEQYF. The CDR3 bases are TGCGCCAGCAGTCCGGGACTAGCGGGAGTATCCGAGCAGTACTTC.

Many counts were recorded for this clonotype. This chain links TRBV27 with TRBJ1-5; 7 bases fit TRBD1. V gave up 4 bases and J gave up 1 base; unmatched junction bases: 25. This CDR3 is built from 22 residues. Germline assignment: CDR1 MNHEY and CDR2 SMNVEV (reference sequence). CDR3 protein: CASSSDKDPPGQYRTSNQPQHF. Here the CDR3 DNA reads TGTGCCAGCAGTTCCGATAAAGACCCACCGGGACAGTATAGGACGAGCAATCAGCCCCAGCATTTT.

This clonotype was found many times. This chain links TRBV9 with TRBJ1-2, with D uncertain. The CDR3 has 16 amino acids. V was clipped by 4 bases and J by 0 bases, with 16 bases between them. Germline CDR1 is SGDLS and CDR2 is YYNGEE. The CDR3 loop is CASSTSGEGTNYGYTF. For the CDR3, the DNA is TGTGCCAGCAGCACCTCGGGTGAAGGAACTAACTATGGCTACACCTTC.

This clonotype has at least ten counts. The V call is TRBV6-1, the J call TRBJ1-2; TRBD1 matches at 9 bases. The germline CDR1 and CDR2 sequences are MNHNS and SASEGT. The trim removed 4 bases at V and 6 bases at J, leaving 6 bases unmatched. The CDR3 consists of 14 residues. For the CDR3, the DNA is TGTGCCAGCAGTGGTACAGGGGGCGATAATGGCTACACCTTC. Translating gives CASSGTGGDNGYTF.

This clonotype occurred a few times. This rearrangement joins TRBV30 to TRBJ2-2, with TRBD2 matching over 8 bases. The J segment lost 0 bases and the V segment lost 0 bases, leaving 6 bases of the junction unmatched. The CDR3 is 17 amino acids. Looked up from germline, CDR1 is GTSNPN and CDR2 is SVGIG (reference sequence). In DNA, the CDR3 is TGTGCCTGGAGTGTACTTACTAGCGGAGCGAACACCGGGGAGCTGTTTTTT. Its protein is CAWSVLTSGANTGELFF.

This clonotype appeared many times. This rearrangement joins TRBV2 to TRBJ2-7; D is unresolved. V lost 4 bases to trimming and J lost 4 bases, with 11 bases between them. Germline CDR1 and CDR2: SNHLY and FYNNEI. This CDR3 has 13 amino acids. Here the CDR3 DNA reads TGTGCCAGCAGTGGGCTGTTGGTGTACGAGCAGTACTTC. Amino acid sequence: CASSGLLVYEQYF.

At least ten counts were recorded for this clonotype. It may be a read error: a sequence one base away is much more abundant. The CDR3 does not end in the conserved phenylalanine or tryptophan, so this is likely a read error. The genes are TRBV6-1 and TRBJ2-5, with 9 bases matching TRBD2. V dropped 5 bases and J dropped 0; count of bases not matched to a gene: 7. The germline V gene has CDR1 MNHNS and CDR2 SASEGT. The CDR3 loop spans 16 amino acids. CDR3 DNA: TGTGCCAGCAGTCAGTTATCTAGCGGGGACCAAGAGACCCAGTACTCC. This codes for CASSQLSSGDQETQYS.

Comment on this clonotype: One junction end does not reproduce the germline sequence, and a read error may be involved. The chain has TRBV5-8 and TRBJ2-7, with a tentative D call TRBD2 (6 bases). This CDR3 spans 20 amino acids. CDR1 is SGHTS and CDR2 is YDEGEE in the germline V gene. Written as DNA, the CDR3 is TGTGCCAGCAGCTTTAGGACTACTTCTCGATTGGAGGGAGGCTCCTACGAGCATTACTTC. Translating gives CASSFRTTSRLEGGSYEHYF.

The chain links TRBV28 to TRBJ1-2; possibly TRBD1 for D (5 bases). There are 14 residues in the CDR3. The V end was cut by 7 bases, the J end by 6 bases, with 18 bases between. CDR1 and CDR2 (germline): MDHEN, SYDVKM. This chain's CDR3 is CASTPQGSIHGYTF. CDR3 bases: TGTGCCAGCACCCCCCAGGGTTCGATACATGGCTACACCTTC.